Below, 26 T cell receptor beta chains from the same sample are listed, as sequenced in a study of cytomegalovirus exposure and HLA in healthy donors. The PCR contained 60 Vbeta and 13 Jbeta primers. This table comes from immunoSEQ multiplex PCR, and its TCRdb copy is limited to in-frame clones, with some not included. The sample shows fewer than 130,000 clones, roughly 70% of them seen only once. Sequenced input: PBMCs. All receptors derive from a man aged 40-49 years in good health and CMV-seropositive.

Regarding this clone: Mismatch with germline at one junction end may stem from a read error. The rearrangement links TRBV6-1 to TRBJ2-3; 10 bases are a match to TRBD1. In germline, CDR1 is MNHNS, CDR2 SASEGT. This CDR3 is 15 amino acids long. The CDR3 DNA reads as TGTGCCGGCAGGACAGGGGACAGGGGTATGGATACGCAGTATTTT. Encoded protein: CAGRTGDRGMDTQYF.

V and J are TRBV10-1 and TRBJ2-3, with 8 bases matching TRBD1. The CDR3 covers 15 residues. Germline V gene data show CDR1 as WNHNN and CDR2 as SYGVQD (reference sequence). V shed 10 bases and J 4 bases; nucleotides not matched to a gene: 13. CDR3 coding DNA: TGCGCCACTTCGACAGGGGACGGTTCTCCAGATACGCAGTATTTT. The encoded protein is CATSTGDGSPDTQYF.

V and J are TRBV11-2 and TRBJ2-2; 7 bases fit TRBD1. CDR3 length: 14 amino acids. In germline, CDR1 is SGHAT, CDR2 FQNNGV. The junction had 3 bases not matched to a gene; V was cut back by 1 base and J by 7 bases. This CDR3 reads CASSLGGGGGELFF. The CDR3, as DNA: TGTGCCAGCAGCTTAGGAGGGGGCGGCGGGGAGCTGTTTTTT.

CDR3 coding DNA: TGTGCCAGCAGGGGGGGGACCGCTTATGGAGGCTACACCTTC. This sequence encodes CASRGGTAYGGYTF. The chain recombines TRBV6-5 with TRBJ1-2, with a possible D match to TRBD1 (5 bases). The germline CDR1 and CDR2 sequences are MNHEY and SVGAGI. V was trimmed by 6 bases and J by 8 bases, leaving 19 bases between them. The CDR3 covers 14 residues.

Written as DNA, the CDR3 is TGTGCCAGCAGCGTAGGGGGGACAGGGGGCAACTATGGCTACACCTTC. It translates to CASSVGGTGGNYGYTF. This rearrangement joins TRBV9 to TRBJ1-2; TRBD1 aligns across 12 bases. V trimming: 0 bases; J trimming: 2 bases; junction bases outside the gene matches: 2. Germline V gene lookup returns CDR1 SGDLS and CDR2 YYNGEE. This CDR3 contains 16 residues.

The chain links TRBV2 to TRBJ1-2, with TRBD1 as a possible D gene (6 bases). The CDR3 totals 15 residues. V lost 5 bases and J 4 bases, leaving 17 bases between the germline ends. Germline CDR1 SNHLY, CDR2 FYNNEI. In DNA, the CDR3 is TGTGCCAGCAGTCCACCGACAGGATTGGGCTATGGCTACACCTTC. This encodes CASSPPTGLGYGYTF. Based on the CDR3 plus reference TRBV2 and TRBJ1-2, the full variable domain is EPEVTQTPSHQVTQMGQEVILRCVPISNHLYFYWYRQILGQKVEFLVSFYNNEISEKSEIFDDQFSVERPDGSNFTLKIRSTKLEDSAMYFCASSPPTGLGYGYTFGSGTRLTVV.

The V call is TRBV4-1, the J call TRBJ1-4; no clear D gene. The CDR3 runs 16 residues. In germline, CDR1 is MGHRA, CDR2 YSYEKL. Trimming left V 4 bases short and J 0 bases short, with 12 bases between. The CDR3 DNA sequence: TGCGCCAGCAGCCCTCAGTTCGGGGCAACTAATGAAAAACTGTTTTTT. It codes for CASSPQFGATNEKLFF.

The chain links TRBV9 to TRBJ1-4; 7 bases are a match to TRBD1. This CDR3 has 16 amino acids. Trimming took 4 bases from V and 4 from J; bases not matched to a gene: 10. Germline V gene sequence: CDR1 SGDLS, CDR2 YYNGEE. The CDR3 spells CASSPGGRGVNEKLFF. CDR3 nucleotide sequence: TGTGCCAGCAGCCCAGGGGGAAGGGGAGTTAATGAAAAACTGTTTTTT.

This chain links TRBV19 with TRBJ1-5; 9 bases are a match to TRBD1. The length of the CDR3 is 14 residues. With 4 bases clipped from V and 4 bases from J, the junction kept 2 bases outside the gene matches. The germline gives CDR1 LNHDA, CDR2 SQIVND (reference sequence). The CDR3 nucleotides read TGTGCCAGTAGTAGAGGGACAGGGAATCAGCCCCAGCATTTT. This translates into CASSRGTGNQPQHF.

The rearrangement links TRBV15 to TRBJ1-2; D not certain. Germline V gives CDR1 LNHNV, CDR2 YYDKDF (reference sequence). The CDR3 runs 15 residues. V was trimmed by 1 base and J by 5 bases, leaving 14 bases between them. The CDR3 loop is CATSRVRKDSYGYTF. The CDR3, as DNA: TGTGCCACCAGCAGAGTTCGGAAGGACTCATATGGCTACACCTTC.

This chain connects TRBV23-1 to TRBJ1-5, with 12 bases identical to TRBD1. TRBV23-1 is an ORF for which the function is uncertain. Unmatched junction bases numbered 12, after V lost 7 bases and J lost 2 bases. The CDR3 has 18 amino acids. The CDR3 loop is CASTRRDRGPWGNQPQHF. The CDR3, as DNA: TGCGCCAGCACTCGACGGGACAGGGGGCCCTGGGGCAATCAGCCCCAGCATTTT.

On this clone itself: A junction boundary mismatches the germline segment, possibly from a read error. The chain joins TRBV7-9 to TRBJ1-1, with D possibly matching TRBD1 (5 bases). The CDR3 spans 13 residues. Germline V lookup: CDR1 SEHNR, CDR2 FQNEAQ (reference sequence). The DNA for the CDR3 is TGTTCCAGCAGCTTAGGGGCCTACACTGAAGCTTTCTTT. It is translated as CSSSLGAYTEAFF.

This clone was picked up a small number of times. The V and J genes are TRBV6-5 and TRBJ1-2, with unresolved D. CDR1 and CDR2 from the germline V gene are MNHEY and SVGAGI. This CDR3 is 15 amino acids long. Trimming took off 5 bases at V and 6 bases at J, with 19 bases between the two ends. In DNA form, the CDR3 reads TGTGCCAGCAGTCCCCGGGGTGGGGTCGTTGATGGCTACACCTTC. Encoded protein: CASSPRGGVVDGYTF.

The V call is TRBV15, the J call TRBJ1-5; TRBD1 might be the D (5 bases). CDR3 length equals 17 residues. V dropped 4 bases and J dropped 4 bases, with 20 bases sitting between them. Per germline, CDR1 LNHNV and CDR2 YYDKDF (reference sequence). CDR3 DNA: TGTGCCACCAGCACCTTAAAGGGGACGGAGGGAAATCAGCCCCAGCATTTT. Its translation is CATSTLKGTEGNQPQHF.

This clone was seen more than once but under ten times. This chain uses TRBV7-9 with TRBJ2-3, with D possibly being TRBD2 (6 bases). V was trimmed by 5 bases and J by 6 bases, leaving 12 bases between them. Germline lookup yields CDR1 SEHNR and CDR2 FQNEAQ (reference sequence). The CDR3 runs to 13 residues. CDR3: CASSRDSADTQYF. The CDR3 DNA reads TGTGCCAGCAGCCGGGACTCTGCGGATACGCAGTATTTT.

The gene calls are TRBV10-3 and TRBJ2-3; 10 bases agree with TRBD1. V gave up 4 bases and J gave up 5 bases; unmatched junction bases: 3. Germline V gene lookup returns CDR1 ENHRY and CDR2 SYGVKD. CDR3 length: 14 amino acids. Written as DNA, the CDR3 is TGTGCCATCAGTGCCGGGACAGGGGAAGATACGCAGTATTTT. Protein product: CAISAGTGEDTQYF.

This clone was observed a handful of times. The chain employs TRBV4-3 and TRBJ2-1; 12 nucleotides match TRBD2. This CDR3 contains 15 residues. The trim removed 5 bases at V and 4 bases at J, leaving 3 bases unmatched. CDR1 and CDR2 from the germline V gene are LGHNA and YSLEER. The CDR3 reads CASSWTSGDYNEQFF. CDR3 bases: TGCGCCAGCAGCTGGACTAGCGGGGATTACAATGAGCAGTTCTTC.

The rearrangement uses TRBV5-1 and TRBJ1-2; D not resolved. The V and J ends lost 4 bases and 4 bases respectively, with 11 bases between them. The CDR3 consists of 13 residues. CDR1 SGHRS and CDR2 YFSETQ come from the germline V gene. CDR3 region: CASSPNYVYGYTF. CDR3 sequence (DNA): TGCGCCAGCAGCCCCAACTATGTCTATGGCTACACCTTC.

The rearrangement uses TRBV12-5 and TRBJ2-3, with TRBD2 matching over 12 bases. Germline CDR1 and CDR2: LGHNT and FRNRAP. The CDR3 extends over 16 amino acids. The trim removed 4 bases at V and 0 bases at J, leaving 2 bases unmatched. CDR3 coding DNA: TGTGCTAGTGGTTCAGGACTAGCGGGGAGCACAGATACGCAGTATTTT. Translation: CASGSGLAGSTDTQYF.

The V call is TRBV29-1, the J call TRBJ1-2, with TRBD1 as a possible D gene (5 bases). V dropped 4 bases and J dropped 4 bases, with 13 bases sitting between them. Germline lookup yields CDR1 SQVTM and CDR2 ANQGSEA. The CDR3 spans 13 residues. CDR3 sequence (DNA): TGCAGCGTTGGTTCGGGGGATGGCTATGGCTACACCTTC. This translates into CSVGSGDGYGYTF.

The CDR3: CASGGQPDQPQHF. In DNA, the CDR3 is TGTGCCAGCGGTGGACAGCCCGATCAGCCCCAGCATTTT. The rearrangement joins TRBV11-2 to TRBJ1-5, with D maybe TRBD1 (6 bases). Trimming pared 8 bases from V and 5 bases from J, leaving 13 bases between. The CDR3 is made up of 13 amino acids. Looked up from germline, CDR1 is SGHAT and CDR2 is FQNNGV.

This clone was detected a few times. The genes are TRBV10-3 and TRBJ1-2, with unresolved D. This CDR3 contains 14 residues. Trimming removed 2 bases from V and 4 bases from J, with 11 bases in between. Germline V gene data show CDR1 as ENHRY and CDR2 as SYGVKD. CDR3 protein: CAISEPGSAYGYTF. DNA of the CDR3: TGTGCCATCAGTGAGCCGGGGTCCGCCTATGGCTACACCTTC.

The CDR3 protein is CASSLSASEAFF. The CDR3 region has the DNA TGTGCCAGCAGCTTGTCAGCGTCTGAAGCTTTCTTT. This sequence joins TRBV5-6 and TRBJ1-1; unclear D gene. Trimming shortened V by 1 base and J by 6 bases, and 7 bases separated the two germline ends. Germline assignment: CDR1 SGHDT and CDR2 YYEEEE. This CDR3 has 12 amino acids. The whole variable domain, remainder taken from reference TRBV5-6 and TRBJ1-1, is DAGVTQSPTHLIKTRGQQVTLRCSPKSGHDTVSWYQQALGQGPQFIFQYYEEEERQRGNFPDRFSGHQFPNYSSELNVNALLLGDSALYLCASSLSASEAFFGQGTRLTVV.

The V call is TRBV12-5, the J call TRBJ2-7, with 7 bases lining up with TRBD1. Trimming removed 2 bases from V and 3 bases from J; junction bases left unmatched: 13. This CDR3 is built from 17 residues. Germline V CDR1 and CDR2: LGHNT, FRNRAP. CDR3 loop: CASGLSNSGGPIYEQYF. The DNA of the CDR3 is TGTGCTAGTGGTTTGTCTAACTCAGGGGGTCCTATCTACGAGCAGTACTTC.

The chain recombines TRBV6-5 with TRBJ2-1, with TRBD2 matching over 10 bases. This CDR3 is 14 amino acids long. V lost 7 bases and J lost 6; bases outside the gene matches: 6. CDR1 and CDR2 from the germline V gene are MNHEY and SVGAGI. The CDR3 region is CASTLAGVSNEQFF. The CDR3 coding sequence is TGTGCCAGCACCCTAGCGGGAGTGTCCAATGAGCAGTTCTTC.

This clone has a handful of counts. V usage is TRBV6-5 and J usage is TRBJ1-1, with unresolved D. Germline lookup yields CDR1 MNHEY and CDR2 SVGAGI. The CDR3 length is 11 residues. V lost 6 bases to trimming and J lost 3 bases, with 5 bases between them. CDR3 nucleotide sequence: TGTGCCAGCAGCGGGGACACTGAAGCTTTCTTT. It translates to CASSGDTEAFF.